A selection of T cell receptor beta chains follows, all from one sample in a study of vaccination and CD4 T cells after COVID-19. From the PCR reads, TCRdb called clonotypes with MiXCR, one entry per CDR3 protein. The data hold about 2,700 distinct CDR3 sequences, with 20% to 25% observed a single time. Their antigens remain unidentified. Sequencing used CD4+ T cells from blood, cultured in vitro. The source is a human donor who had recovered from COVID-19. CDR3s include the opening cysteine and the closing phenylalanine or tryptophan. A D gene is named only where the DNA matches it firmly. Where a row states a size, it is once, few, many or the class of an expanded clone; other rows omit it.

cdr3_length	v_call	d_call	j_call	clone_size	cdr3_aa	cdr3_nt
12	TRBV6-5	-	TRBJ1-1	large	CASSLDGREAFF	TGTGCCAGCAGTTTAGACGGGCGGGAAGCTTTCTTT
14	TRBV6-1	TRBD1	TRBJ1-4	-	CASSKTGGAEKLFF	TGTGCCAGCAGTAAGACAGGGGGCGCAGAAAAACTGTTTTTT
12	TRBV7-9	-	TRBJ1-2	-	CASSGGGYGYTF	TGTGCCAGCAGCGGGGGGGGCTATGGCTACACCTTC
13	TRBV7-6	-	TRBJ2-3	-	CASSLAEGDTQYF	TGTGCCAGCAGCTTAGCGGAGGGAGATACGCAGTATTTT
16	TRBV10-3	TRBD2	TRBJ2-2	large	CAISPLASKNTGELFF	TGTGCCATCAGCCCACTAGCGTCGAAGAACACCGGGGAGCTGTTTTTT
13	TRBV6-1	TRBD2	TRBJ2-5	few	CAAGGRVQETQYF	TGTGCCGCGGGGGGTAGGGTACAAGAGACCCAGTACTTC
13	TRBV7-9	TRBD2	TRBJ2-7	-	CASSLLADGEQYF	TGTGCCAGCAGCTTACTAGCGGACGGCGAGCAGTACTTC
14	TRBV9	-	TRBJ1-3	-	CASSARGPGNTIYF	TGTGCCAGCAGCGCCAGGGGACCTGGAAACACCATATATTTT
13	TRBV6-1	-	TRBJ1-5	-	CASVGQYNQPQHF	TGTGCCAGCGTCGGTCAGTACAATCAGCCCCAGCATTTT
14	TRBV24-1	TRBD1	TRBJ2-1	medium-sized	CATSSRTGLQEQFF	TGTGCCACCAGCTCAAGGACAGGGTTACAGGAGCAGTTCTTC
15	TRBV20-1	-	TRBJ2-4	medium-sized	CSAKRRTTAKNIQYF	TGCAGTGCTAAGAGACGCACGACAGCCAAAAACATTCAGTACTTC
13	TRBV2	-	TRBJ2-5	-	CATGAEGRETQYF	TGTGCCACCGGGGCGGAGGGGCGGGAGACCCAGTACTTC
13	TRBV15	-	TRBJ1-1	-	CATTAGKDTEAFF	TGTGCCACCACGGCAGGAAAGGACACTGAAGCTTTCTTT
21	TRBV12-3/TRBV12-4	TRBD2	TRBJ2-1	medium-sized	CASSPRAAGLAATGPYNEQFF	TGTGCCAGCAGTCCGCGGGCTGCCGGACTAGCGGCCACAGGCCCGTACAATGAGCAGTTCTTC
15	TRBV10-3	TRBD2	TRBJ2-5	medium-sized	CAISEGLAGVETQYF	TGTGCCATCAGTGAAGGACTAGCGGGAGTAGAGACCCAGTACTTC
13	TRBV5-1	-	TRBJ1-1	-	CASSLDGDTEAFF	TGCGCCAGCAGCTTGGACGGGGACACTGAAGCTTTCTTT
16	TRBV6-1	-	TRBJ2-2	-	CASSPRAAVNTGELFF	TGTGCCAGCAGCCCCAGGGCAGCGGTCAACACCGGGGAGCTGTTTTTT
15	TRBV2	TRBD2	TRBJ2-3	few	CASSVSGGYTDTQYF	TGTGCCAGCAGTGTTAGCGGGGGGTACACAGATACGCAGTATTTT
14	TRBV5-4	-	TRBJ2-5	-	CASSLGTLQETQYF	TGTGCCAGCAGCCTTGGGACCTTGCAAGAGACCCAGTACTTC
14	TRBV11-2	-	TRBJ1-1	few	CASSLGPMNTEAFF	TGTGCCAGCAGCTTAGGACCCATGAACACTGAAGCTTTCTTT
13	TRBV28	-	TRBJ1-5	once	CASSPSLRQPQHF	TGTGCCAGCAGTCCTTCCCTTCGTCAGCCCCAGCATTTT
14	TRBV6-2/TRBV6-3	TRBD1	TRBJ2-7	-	CATRARDRRYEQYF	TGTGCCACCCGGGCCCGGGACAGGCGCTACGAGCAGTACTTC
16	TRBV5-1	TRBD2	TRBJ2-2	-	CASSLGLAAYTGELFF	TGCGCCAGCAGCCTCGGACTAGCGGCGTACACCGGGGAGCTGTTTTTC
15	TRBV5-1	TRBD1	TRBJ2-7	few	CASSLIGGLLYEQYF	TGCGCCAGCAGCCTTATAGGGGGCCTACTCTACGAGCAGTACTTC
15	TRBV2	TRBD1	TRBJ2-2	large	CASREQGASTGELFF	TGTGCCAGCAGGGAACAGGGGGCGAGCACCGGGGAGCTGTTTTTT
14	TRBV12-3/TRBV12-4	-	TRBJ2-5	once	CASSLSGAQETQYF	TGTGCCAGCAGTTTATCAGGGGCCCAAGAGACCCAGTACTTC
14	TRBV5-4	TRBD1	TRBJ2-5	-	CASSSGTAAETQYF	TGTGCCAGCAGCTCTGGGACAGCCGCAGAGACCCAGTACTTC
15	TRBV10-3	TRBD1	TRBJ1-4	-	CAISDGTAANEKLFF	TGTGCCATCAGTGACGGGACAGCAGCTAATGAAAAACTGTTTTTT
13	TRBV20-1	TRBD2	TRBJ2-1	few	CSGASGHYNEQFF	TGCAGTGGAGCTAGCGGGCATTACAATGAGCAGTTCTTC
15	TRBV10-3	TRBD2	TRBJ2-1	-	CAISGSGEVYNEQFF	TGTGCCATCAGTGGGAGCGGGGAGGTATACAATGAGCAGTTCTTC
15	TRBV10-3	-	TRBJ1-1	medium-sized	CAIRNREGTNTEAFF	TGTGCCATCAGAAACCGGGAGGGAACGAACACTGAAGCTTTCTTT